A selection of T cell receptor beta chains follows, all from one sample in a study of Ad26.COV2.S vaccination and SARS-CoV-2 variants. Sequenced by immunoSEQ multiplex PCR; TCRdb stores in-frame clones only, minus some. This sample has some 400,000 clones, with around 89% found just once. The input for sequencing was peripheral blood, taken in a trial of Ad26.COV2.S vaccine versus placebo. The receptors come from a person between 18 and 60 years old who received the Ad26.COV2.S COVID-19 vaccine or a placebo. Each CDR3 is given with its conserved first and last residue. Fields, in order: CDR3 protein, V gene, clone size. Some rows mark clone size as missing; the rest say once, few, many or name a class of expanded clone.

CDR3aa: CAWSDGRYVDTQYF
v_gene: TRBV30
abundance: .

CDR3aa: CASSPIASYETQYF
v_gene: TRBV14
abundance: .

CDR3aa: CASSWGSSSYEQYF
v_gene: TRBV11-3
abundance: .

CDR3aa: CASSPPRGRDNEQFF
v_gene: TRBV4-2
abundance: .

CDR3aa: CASSKGTSGLVAEQFF
v_gene: TRBV4-3
abundance: .

CDR3aa: CASQRTSGSRYNEQFF
v_gene: TRBV28
abundance: .

CDR3aa: CASSIDSGRTGYTF
v_gene: TRBV19
abundance: few

CDR3aa: CSARGSSEQYF
v_gene: TRBV20-1
abundance: .

CDR3aa: CASSSLYPTHSYEQYF
v_gene: TRBV6-2/TRBV6-3
abundance: .

CDR3aa: CASSVLGQNYEQYF
v_gene: TRBV7-2
abundance: .

CDR3aa: CASSSSGGESSYNEQFF
v_gene: TRBV11-2
abundance: .

CDR3aa: CASSRQGGGGELFF
v_gene: TRBV3-1/TRBV3-2
abundance: .

CDR3aa: CASSQEWQYNEKLFF
v_gene: TRBV4-1
abundance: .

CDR3aa: CASNELTGMGNQPQHF
v_gene: TRBV28
abundance: once

CDR3aa: CASRPLAAYEQYF
v_gene: TRBV6-2/TRBV6-3
abundance: .

CDR3aa: CASSLDGFSSYNEQFF
v_gene: TRBV5-1
abundance: .

CDR3aa: CASSQQGGTEAFF
v_gene: TRBV18
abundance: .

CDR3aa: CASSPGPTQETQYF
v_gene: TRBV4-2
abundance: .

CDR3aa: CASSIRTGNYGYTF
v_gene: TRBV19
abundance: .

CDR3aa: CASSLLAEHSYEQYF
v_gene: TRBV6-5
abundance: .

CDR3aa: CASSLKGILAPLHF
v_gene: TRBV11-2
abundance: .

CDR3aa: CASSESLDPSYNEQFF
v_gene: TRBV19
abundance: .

CDR3aa: CASSEFPVYSNQPQHF
v_gene: TRBV2
abundance: .

CDR3aa: CASSTRQGGYTEAFF
v_gene: TRBV5-1
abundance: .

CDR3aa: CASSYSGTVNTEAFF
v_gene: TRBV5-1
abundance: .